What follows are 8 T cell receptor beta chains derived from one specimen sequenced in a study of patients and donors after allogeneic stem cell transplantation. A single record per CDR3 protein comes from TCRdb applying MiXCR to the RT-PCR reads. The repertoire holds 24,000 or so distinct CDR3 sequences, with around 29% as singletons. Sequencing used blood, either unsorted or a sorted T cell fraction (not recorded which). Receptors were obtained from a human donor who was either an allogeneic HSCT recipient or a stem cell or donor lymphocyte infusion donor (not recorded which). It is not recorded whose cells these are; they may come from a transplant donor.

The chain recombines TRBV30 with TRBJ2-7; D may be TRBD1 or TRBD2 (6 bases each). V gave up 1 base and J gave up 6 bases, with 16 bases separating them. The CDR3 has 14 residues. CDR1 is GTSNPN, CDR2 SVGIG, per germline (reference sequence). Here the CDR3 reads CAWSGGGNSGEQYF. CDR3 nucleotides: TGTGCCTGGAGTGGAGGGGGGAACTCAGGCGAGCAGTACTTC.

V and J are TRBV27 and TRBJ1-1; possible D gene TRBD1, 5 bases. This CDR3 contains 14 residues. V lost 6 bases, J lost 0 bases, and 11 bases lay in between. Germline CDR1 and CDR2: MNHEY and SMNVEV (reference sequence). CDR3 bases: TGTGCCAGCAGAGTGACAGTGCTGAACACTGAAGCTTTCTTT. Protein product: CASRVTVLNTEAFF.

In its sample, this clonotype is medium-sized (0.01 to 0.1%). The chain joins TRBV29-1 to TRBJ1-1, with unresolved D. V dropped 7 bases and J dropped 4 bases, with 10 bases sitting between them. CDR1 is SQVTM, CDR2 ANQGSEA, per germline. The CDR3 is 11 residues long. The CDR3 DNA is TGCAGCGCGAGAATGGGCACTGAAGCTTTCTTT. This sequence encodes CSARMGTEAFF.

In this sample, this clonotype turned up many times. The chain uses TRBV5-1 and TRBJ2-7; a possible D gene is TRBD1 (5 bases). The germline CDR1 and CDR2 sequences are SGHRS and YFSETQ. V lost 0 bases and J 0 bases, leaving 7 bases between the germline ends. The CDR3 has 14 amino acids. The CDR3 coding sequence is TGCGCCAGCAGCTTGGGTGACAGCTCCTACGAGCAGTACGTC. Translation: CASSLGDSSYEQYV.

This clonotype was seen at least ten times. This chain uses TRBV7-2 with TRBJ1-2, with D uncertain. The V gene lost 1 base and the J gene lost 4 bases, with 13 bases spanning the gap. The CDR3 runs to 15 residues. CDR1 and CDR2 (germline): SGHTA, FQGNSA. In DNA form, the CDR3 reads TGTGCCAGCAGCTTAGAGACCGGGAGACCCTATGGCTACACCTTC. Residues: CASSLETGRPYGYTF.

This chain connects TRBV20-1 to TRBJ2-4, with D perhaps matching TRBD1 or TRBD2 (5 bases each). V was clipped by 0 bases and J by 0 bases, with 12 bases between them. The CDR3 runs to 16 residues. Germline V CDR1 and CDR2: DFQATT, SNEGSKA (reference sequence). CDR3 protein: CSAREKGPSAKNIQYF. The CDR3 DNA reads as TGCAGTGCTAGAGAAAAGGGACCTTCAGCCAAAAACATTCAGTACTTC.

This chain connects TRBV9 to TRBJ2-7, with TRBD1 as a possible D gene (5 bases). CDR1 and CDR2 (germline): SGDLS, YYNGEE. Trimming took off 8 bases at V and 0 bases at J, with 12 bases between the two ends. The CDR3 spans 13 residues. The CDR3 bases are TGTGCCAGTGGCAGGGCCAGCTCCTACGAGCAGTACTTC. Amino acid sequence: CASGRASSYEQYF.

V gene TRBV7-9 combines with J gene TRBJ1-5; D gene ambiguous. CDR1 and CDR2 (germline): SEHNR, FQNEAQ (reference sequence). The CDR3 spans 13 residues. V was cut by 1 base and J by 5 bases, with 6 bases left in between. The DNA for the CDR3 is TGTGCCAGCAGCTTAGAGGGATATCAGCCCCAGCATTTT. Encoded protein: CASSLEGYQPQHF.